This T cell receptor (beta chain) was profiled in a study of blood T cell repertoires in COVID-19 (dated by TCRdb to about 2020). For the study in its entirety: Samples covering the acute and convalescent phases of COVID-19 were provided by collaborators in the United States, Italy and Spain. Where available, HLA class I and class II types were taken from metadata supplied by the sample provider and were not determined by assay-based typing. The dataset comprised deeply sampled blood TCRbeta repertoires from subjects exposed to, actively infected with, or recovered from COVID-19. The samples were drawn from the first 160 participants of the ongoing ImmuneRACE study and from 950 to 1,500 subjects provided by 6 global collaborators. The prospective study material was composed of cDNA or gDNA derived from T cells, B-cell-depleted T cells, or PBMCs. Sample metadata almost always included a de-identified subject ID, COVID-19 status, age in years and sex. The repertoires were made available in a free public database intended to serve as a resource for research on the immune response to SARS-CoV-2.

CDR3 length: 11 amino acids, cysteine to phenylalanine. Solely the CDR3 DNA is kept, with 33 bases framed from the first base. V gives up 2 bases and J gives up 5 bases, and the segment between their germline ends measures 4 bases. Beyond this particular receptor, the publication reports: Clinical and demographic metadata were provided uncurated, with the amount varying by source and participant.

Of note for this clone: No antigen is known for it. No base quality values were provided; no much bigger clone lies one nucleotide off.

TCRbeta CDR3 regions were amplified from genomic DNA using the immunoSEQ Assay, a bias-controlled multiplex PCR. The paper's processing steps were these. Within the assay, amplification of reference gene primers was used to estimate how many nucleated cells each sample contained. Sequence reads were collapsed and filtered to measure the absolute abundance of every unique TCRbeta CDR3 rearrangement. For each sample, productive Simpson clonality was calculated by taking the square root of Simpson's diversity index across productive rearrangements. Not all clones reach the TCRdb copy of this immuneACCESS table, which keeps in-frame sequences only. Checked studies attribute under half of the gap to unresolved V genes and leave the rest unexplained. D and trimming were read from the DNA, whereas the V and J calls and clone size are those reported in that table. This sample holds approximately 290,000 clones; around 89% were observed only once. Of the sample, approximately 4.5% falls within the top ten clones.

Participants in the prospective study were aged about 18 to 95 years, lived in about two dozen United States geographic areas, and enrolled through a virtual design. Cohort assignment in the prospective study relied on participant-reported clinical history from a screening survey and a study questionnaire. In the prospective study, mobile phlebotomists collected whole blood, serum and a nasopharyngeal or oropharyngeal swab from each participant. Additional blood draws and questionnaires over an approximately 2-month period could optionally be provided by prospective study participants. Blood samples from the prospective study were shipped frozen or at room temperature prior to DNA extraction.

The chain links TRBV12-3 or TRBV12-4 with TRBJ2-7; the D segment cannot be called with confidence. The sequencing input was PBMCs or T cells enriched from blood (not recorded which). The clonotype was recovered from a woman younger than 35 with acute COVID-19. The encoded CDR3 is CASSLSDEQYF. DNA sequence: TGTGCCAGCAGTTTATCGGACGAGCAGTACTTC.